The 8 T cell receptor beta chains listed next were all sequenced from one sample in a study of technical replicates of blood from a handful of donors. The table came from immunoSEQ multiplex PCR; TCRdb's copy has only in-frame clones and leaves some out. The top ten hold 4.3% of the sample, which has tens of thousands of clones, 90% to 95% seen once. Material for sequencing was PBMCs. The origin of the receptors is a human donor in good health. Some clones in this sample may be carry-over from other donors' samples.

The chain links TRBV29-1 to TRBJ1-5; D is unclear. In germline, CDR1 is SQVTM, CDR2 ANQGSEA. The V gene lost 6 bases and the J gene lost 0 bases, with 18 bases spanning the gap. The CDR3 loop spans 16 amino acids. The DNA for the CDR3 is TGCAGCGTCCTTGTTTTGGGCCAAACTAGCAATCAGCCCCAGCATTTT. The encoded protein is CSVLVLGQTSNQPQHF.

The chain is built from TRBV4-3 and TRBJ2-4; 13 nucleotides line up with TRBD2. Germline CDR1 and CDR2: LGHNA and YSLEER. Trimming cost V 4 bases and J 0 bases; bases outside gene matches: 6. The CDR3 runs to 18 residues. This CDR3 reads CASSPGLAGLLAKNIQYF. In nucleotides, the CDR3 is TGCGCCAGCAGCCCGGGACTAGCGGGGCTCCTAGCCAAAAACATTCAGTACTTC.

V usage is TRBV9 and J usage is TRBJ2-3; the match to TRBD2 covers 7 bases. The J segment lost 5 bases and the V segment lost 1 base, leaving 1 base of the junction unmatched. CDR1 is SGDLS, CDR2 YYNGEE, per germline. This CDR3 is built from 13 residues. The CDR3 DNA reads TGTGCCAGCAGCGTATGGGGGGGAGATACGCAGTATTTT. Translating gives CASSVWGGDTQYF.

V gene TRBV19 combines with J gene TRBJ2-1, with 13 positions matching TRBD2. There are 16 residues in the CDR3. Germline V gives CDR1 LNHDA, CDR2 SQIVND (reference sequence). The J segment lost 8 bases and the V segment lost 5 bases, leaving 9 bases of the junction unmatched. The DNA of the CDR3 is TGTGCCAGTAGTGGAACTAGCGGGAGGGCCGTCGATGAGCAGTTCTTC. Protein: CASSGTSGRAVDEQFF.

The J gene is TRBJ1-5, the V gene TRBV27; tentatively, D is TRBD1 (5 bases). Germline V gene sequence: CDR1 MNHEY, CDR2 SMNVEV (reference sequence). V dropped 6 bases and J dropped 2 bases, with 14 bases sitting between them. This CDR3 region has 15 residues. CDR3 DNA sequence: TGTGCCAGCAGCCTCCAGGGTATCGGCAATCAGCCCCAGCATTTT. As protein: CASSLQGIGNQPQHF.

This clone has only one observation. The genes are TRBV5-6 and TRBJ1-1; 10 bases match TRBD1. V trimming: 2 bases; J trimming: 3 bases; junction bases outside the gene matches: 7. CDR1 and CDR2 from the germline V gene are SGHDT and YYEEEE. The CDR3 is 16 amino acids. CDR3 amino acids: CASSLMGQGRDTEAFF. The CDR3 bases are TGTGCCAGCAGCTTAATGGGACAGGGGCGGGACACTGAAGCTTTCTTT.

The chain carries TRBV4-2 and TRBJ1-1; D gene unclear. V dropped 1 base and J dropped 3 bases, with 9 bases sitting between them. Per germline, CDR1 LGHNA and CDR2 YNFKEQ. CDR3 length equals 14 residues. The CDR3 DNA reads TGTGCCAGCAGCCAAGGGTCGGTTGACACTGAAGCTTTCTTT. It is translated as CASSQGSVDTEAFF.

This sequence joins TRBV15 and TRBJ2-1; 11 nucleotides line up with TRBD2. Germline lookup yields CDR1 LNHNV and CDR2 YYDKDF (reference sequence). The CDR3 contains 14 residues. V gave up 2 bases and J gave up 9 bases; unmatched junction bases: 3. The CDR3 bases are TGTGCCACCAGCAGACTAGCGGGAGGACGTGAGCAGTTCTTC. Encoded protein: CATSRLAGGREQFF. Complete variable domain (other parts from reference TRBV15 and TRBJ2-1): DAMVIQNPRYQVTQFGKPVTLSCSQTLNHNVMYWYQQKSSQAPKLLFHYYDKDFNNEADTPDNFQSRRPNTSFCFLDIRSPGLGDTAMYLCATSRLAGGREQFFGPGTRLTVL.